The clone carrying this T cell receptor (beta chain) appeared a single time. Its specificity is unknown. The PCR used 60 Vbeta and 13 Jbeta primers. Assay used: immunoSEQ multiplex PCR; TCRdb lists only in-frame clones, some missing. The data hold about 150,000 clones, with 64% observed a single time. V lost 0 bases to trimming and J lost 4 bases; unmatched junction nucleotides: 6. Per germline, CDR1 LGHNA and CDR2 YNFKEQ. The CDR3 has 16 residues. The data derive from a study of cytomegalovirus exposure and HLA in healthy donors. Regarding the study as a whole: The classifier reportedly diagnosed cytomegalovirus status with high sensitivity and specificity.

The chain carries TRBV4-2 and TRBJ2-1; TRBD2 matches 7 bases. The sequence was obtained from a woman in her 30s in good health and CMV-seropositive. Sequencing was performed on PBMCs. The CDR3 is CASSQDGGGTYNEQFF. CDR3 bases: TGTGCCAGCAGCCAAGATGGCGGGGGAACATACAATGAGCAGTTCTTC.